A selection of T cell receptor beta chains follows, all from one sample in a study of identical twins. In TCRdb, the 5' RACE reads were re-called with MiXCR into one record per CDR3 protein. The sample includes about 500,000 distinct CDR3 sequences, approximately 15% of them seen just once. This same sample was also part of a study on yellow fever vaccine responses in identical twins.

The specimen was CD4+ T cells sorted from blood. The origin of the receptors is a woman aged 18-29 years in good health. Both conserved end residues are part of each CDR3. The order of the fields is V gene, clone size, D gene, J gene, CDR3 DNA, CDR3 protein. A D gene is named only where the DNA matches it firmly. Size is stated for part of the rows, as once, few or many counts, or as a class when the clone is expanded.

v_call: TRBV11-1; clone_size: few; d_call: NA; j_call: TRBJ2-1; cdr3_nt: TGTGCCAGCAGTCCGGACCAAAGCTCCTACAATGAGCAGTTCTTC; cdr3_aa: CASSPDQSSYNEQFF
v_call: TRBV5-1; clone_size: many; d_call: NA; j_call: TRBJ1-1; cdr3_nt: TGCGCCAGCAGCTCTGACAGGTCGATGAACACTGAAGCTTTCTTT; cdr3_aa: CASSSDRSMNTEAFF
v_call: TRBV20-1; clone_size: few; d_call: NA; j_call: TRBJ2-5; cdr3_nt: TGCAGTGCTAGTAGGGGTGGCCAAGAGACCCAGTACTTC; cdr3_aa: CSASRGGQETQYF
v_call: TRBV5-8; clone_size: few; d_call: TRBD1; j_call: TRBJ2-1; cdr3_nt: TGTGCCAGCAGCTTTAGACAGGGGGCAAACTCCTACAATGAGCAGTTCTTC; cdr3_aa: CASSFRQGANSYNEQFF
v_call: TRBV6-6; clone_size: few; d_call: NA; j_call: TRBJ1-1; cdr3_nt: TGTGCCAGCAGTACGGGGACTGCCGGAGCTTTCTTT; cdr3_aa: CASSTGTAGAFF
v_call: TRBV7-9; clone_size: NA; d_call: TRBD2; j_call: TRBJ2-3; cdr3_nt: TGTGCCAGCAGCTTAGGACCTAGCGGGAACGCAGATACGCAGTATTTT; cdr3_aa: CASSLGPSGNADTQYF
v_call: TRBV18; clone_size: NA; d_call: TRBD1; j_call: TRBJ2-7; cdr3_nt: TGTGCCAGCTCACTATCGGGACAGGGAAGCGAGCAGTACTTC; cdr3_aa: CASSLSGQGSEQYF
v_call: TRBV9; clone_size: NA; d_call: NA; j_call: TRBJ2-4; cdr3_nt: TGTGCCAGCAGCGCCACCCTAGAGAGGGTCGACATTCAGTACTTC; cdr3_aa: CASSATLERVDIQYF
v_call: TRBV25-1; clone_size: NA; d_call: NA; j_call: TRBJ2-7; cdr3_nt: TGTGCCAGCACCGGACAGAACTCCTACGAGCAGTACTTC; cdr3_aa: CASTGQNSYEQYF
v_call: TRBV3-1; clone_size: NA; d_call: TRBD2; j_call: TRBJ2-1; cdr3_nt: TGTGCCAGCAGCAGACAGACTAGCGGGCCATACAATGAGCAGTTCTTC; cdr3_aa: CASSRQTSGPYNEQFF
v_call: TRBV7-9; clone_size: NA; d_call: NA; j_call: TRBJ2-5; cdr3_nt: TGTGCCAGCAGCCCGGGACAAAGGTCCGGGGGGACCCAGTACTTC; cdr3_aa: CASSPGQRSGGTQYF
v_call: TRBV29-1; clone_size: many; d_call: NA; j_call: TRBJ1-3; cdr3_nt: TGCAGCGTTGAAGACGGTGGAAACACCATATATTTT; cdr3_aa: CSVEDGGNTIYF
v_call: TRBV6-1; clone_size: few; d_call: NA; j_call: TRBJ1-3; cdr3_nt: TGTGCCAGCAGTTATGCGCTGGCCTCTGGAAACACCATATATTTT; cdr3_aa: CASSYALASGNTIYF
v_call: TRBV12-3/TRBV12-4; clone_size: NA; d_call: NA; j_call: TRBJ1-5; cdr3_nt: TGTGCCAGCAGTGTTGACGCGGGTGGGAATCAGCCCCAGCATTTT; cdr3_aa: CASSVDAGGNQPQHF
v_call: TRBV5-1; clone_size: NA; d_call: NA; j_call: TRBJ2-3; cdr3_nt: TGCGCCAGCAGCTTCAGGGTAGCATATACGCAGTATTTT; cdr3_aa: CASSFRVAYTQYF
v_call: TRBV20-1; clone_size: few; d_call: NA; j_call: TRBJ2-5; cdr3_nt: TGCAGTGCTAGAGCTAGCCCCCAAGAGACCCAGTACTTC; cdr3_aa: CSARASPQETQYF
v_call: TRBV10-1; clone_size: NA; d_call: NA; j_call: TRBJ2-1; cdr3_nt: TGCGCCAGCAGTGAGTCGATACGGCACCCCTACAATGAGCAGTTCTTC; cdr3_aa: CASSESIRHPYNEQFF
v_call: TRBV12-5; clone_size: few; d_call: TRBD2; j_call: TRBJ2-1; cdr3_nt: TGTGCTAGTGGTTACTATCTAGCGGGAGGATCCAATGAGCAGTTCTTC; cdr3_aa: CASGYYLAGGSNEQFF
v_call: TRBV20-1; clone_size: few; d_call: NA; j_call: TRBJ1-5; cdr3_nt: TGCAGTGCCTTACCCCGGGACGGCTATAGCAATCAGCCCCAGCATTTT; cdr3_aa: CSALPRDGYSNQPQHF
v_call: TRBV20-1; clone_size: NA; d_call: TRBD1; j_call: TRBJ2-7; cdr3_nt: TGCAGTGGGGGGACAGGGAAAGACGAGCAGTACTTC; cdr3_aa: CSGGTGKDEQYF
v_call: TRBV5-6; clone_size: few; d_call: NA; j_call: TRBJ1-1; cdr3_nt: TGTGCCAGCAGCTCGAGAGGATCGAACACTGAAGCTTTCTTT; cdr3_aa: CASSSRGSNTEAFF
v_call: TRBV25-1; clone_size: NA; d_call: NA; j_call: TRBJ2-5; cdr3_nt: TGTGCCAGCGGTCCGGGCACGACAGGTCGACAAGAGACCCAGTACTTC; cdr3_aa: CASGPGTTGRQETQYF
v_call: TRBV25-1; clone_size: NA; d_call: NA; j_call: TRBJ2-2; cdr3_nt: TGTGCCAGCAGTCGAGATTACACCGGGGAGCTGTTTTTT; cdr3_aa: CASSRDYTGELFF